This T cell receptor (beta chain) was captured in a study of cytomegalovirus exposure and HLA in healthy donors. 13 Jbeta primers and 60 Vbeta primers were used for the PCR. Generated by immunoSEQ multiplex PCR, the TCRdb table keeps only in-frame clones and is missing some. Among under 200,000 clones listed, over 9.5% were seen once. From germline, CDR1 is SGHRS and CDR2 YFSETQ. The CDR3 consists of 14 residues. With 4 bases clipped from V and 6 bases from J, the junction kept 3 bases outside the gene matches. The chain couples TRBV5-1 to TRBJ1-6, with 8 positions matching TRBD1. The sequencing input was PBMCs. The clonotype comes from a man in his fifties or sixties in good health and CMV-seropositive. The CDR3 DNA reads as TGCGCCAGCAGCACGGGACAGGCTAATTCACCCCTCCACTTT. Its translation: CASSTGQANSPLHF. The full variable domain, rest sourced from reference TRBV5-1 and TRBJ1-6, is KAGVTQTPRYLIKTRGQQVTLSCSPISGHRSVSWYQQTPGQGLQFLFEYFSETQRNKGNFPGRFSGRQFSNSRSEMNVSTLELGDSALYLCASSTGQANSPLHFGNGTRLTVT.